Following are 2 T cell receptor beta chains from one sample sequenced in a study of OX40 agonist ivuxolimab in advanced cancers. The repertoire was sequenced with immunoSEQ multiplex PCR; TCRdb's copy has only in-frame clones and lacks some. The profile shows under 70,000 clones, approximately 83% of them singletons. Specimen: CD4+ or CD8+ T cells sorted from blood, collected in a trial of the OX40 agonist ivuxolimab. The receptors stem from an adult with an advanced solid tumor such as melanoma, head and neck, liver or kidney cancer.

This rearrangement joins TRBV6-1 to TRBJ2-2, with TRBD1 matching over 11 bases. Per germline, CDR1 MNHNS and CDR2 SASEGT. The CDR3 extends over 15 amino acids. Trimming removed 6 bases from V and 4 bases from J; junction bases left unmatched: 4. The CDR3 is CASSAGTGGTGELFF. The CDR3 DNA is TGTGCCAGCAGCGCCGGGACAGGGGGCACCGGGGAGCTGTTTTTT.

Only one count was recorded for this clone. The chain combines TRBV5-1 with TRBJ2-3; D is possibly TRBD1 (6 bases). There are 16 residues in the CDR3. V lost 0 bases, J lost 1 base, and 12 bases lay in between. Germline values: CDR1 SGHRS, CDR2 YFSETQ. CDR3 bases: TGCGCCAGCAGCTTGGGCGGACAGCCTGGCACAGATACGCAGTATTTT. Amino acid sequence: CASSLGGQPGTDTQYF.